The rows below give T cell receptor beta chains drawn from one sample of a study of neoadjuvant anti-PD-1 for oral cavity cancer. The data were produced by immunoSEQ multiplex PCR, yet TCRdb's version contains in-frame clones alone and is incomplete. The sample yields about 9,400 clones, about 65% seen once. Sequencing was performed on PBMCs, taken after nivolumab (anti-PD-1) treatment. These receptors originate from a person between 35 and 79 years old with oral cavity squamous cell carcinoma. The conserved cysteine and the conserved F or W are not part of the CDR3 here. Clone size appears in some rows only: once, few, many, or a class for an expanded clone.

TRBJ1-6,14,TRBV2,few,ASSVREVASNSPLH
TRBJ1-4,14,TRBV27,NA,ASSLSPNSVREKLF
TRBJ2-7,11,TRBV6-4,NA,ASSPLTGGEQY
TRBJ1-1,13,TRBV28,NA,ASSSQGSAVSEAF
TRBJ1-2,12,TRBV5-6,NA,ASSLGQGRGGYT
TRBJ2-7,14,TRBV5-1,NA,ASGGLSGSRTYEQY
TRBJ1-1,13,TRBV5-6,NA,ASSFRGALNTEAF
TRBJ1-3,12,TRBV10-3,NA,AAGTPSSGNTIY
TRBJ2-1,12,TRBV7-2,once,ASSLALAGAEQF
TRBJ2-1,11,TRBV27,large,ASSHRGGGEQF
TRBJ1-3,14,TRBV2,few,ASSEPGTGLGNTIY
TRBJ1-5,14,TRBV27,NA,ASSFQGGWGNQPQH
TRBJ2-7,10,TRBV29-1,NA,SVETGPYEQY
TRBJ1-2,16,TRBV7-8,NA,ASSLVSGASFSGNGYT
TRBJ1-3,11,TRBV5-1,few,ASSSNVRNTIY
TRBJ2-5,12,TRBV11-2,NA,ASSLDLGFRTQY
TRBJ2-2,13,TRBV13,NA,ASSFGTSRSGELF
TRBJ2-1,14,TRBV28,few,ASSLGRGLVYNEQF
TRBJ2-1,9,TRBV7-8,NA,ASSTAGNQF
TRBJ1-4,16,TRBV5-1,NA,ASSLVGPGGPTNEKLF
TRBJ1-1,12,TRBV5-6,few,ASSPGTAGRGAF
TRBJ1-1,11,TRBV6-5,few,ASRPPTRAEAF
TRBJ1-2,11,TRBV19,NA,ASSIAFTYGYT
TRBJ2-3,10,TRBV9,NA,ASSVDAGGQY
TRBJ1-1,12,TRBV11-2,NA,ASSPVRGGAEAF
TRBJ1-2,16,TRBV15,once,ATSRDKGILGDLYGYT
TRBJ2-3,14,TRBV9,few,ASSVALAGVEDTQY
TRBJ1-2,15,TRBV6-1,NA,ASSERQNWNTHYGYT
TRBJ1-4,14,TRBV4-2,few,ASSQDPTSGHEKLF
TRBJ1-5,13,TRBV4-1,few,ASSIRTGLNQPQH
TRBJ1-5,11,TRBV7-9,NA,ASSLAPGQPQH
TRBJ2-1,11,TRBV29-1,NA,SVGLAVNNEQF
TRBJ1-1,13,TRBV19,few,ASSGSWVSRTEAF
TRBJ2-1,13,TRBV7-9,NA,ASSPGGSSYNEQF
TRBJ2-3,14,TRBV4-1,NA,ASSQESGGNTDTQY
TRBJ2-2,12,TRBV15,NA,ATGEQQNTGELF
TRBJ1-5,16,TRBV5-8,NA,ASSLVSTAGYSNQPQH
TRBJ1-1,13,TRBV29-1,NA,SVVGPGARNTEAF
TRBJ1-2,10,TRBV7-8,few,ASSRYGDGYT
TRBJ1-5,11,TRBV2,few,ASSGQANQPQH
TRBJ2-2,11,TRBV27,few,ASSLRVTGELF
TRBJ2-3,13,TRBV18,NA,ASSPRKQRADTQY